The clone carrying this T cell receptor beta chain was observed many times. Beta-chain TCR CDR3 regions were amplified from RNA transcripts. The library came from an HTBI-primed first-round RT-PCR and a second-round multiplex PCR. TCRdb reprocessed the multiplex PCR reads with MiXCR, giving one entry per CDR3 protein. The table has some 520,000 distinct CDR3 sequences, 13% to 15% seen once; the top ten hold over 8%. The sample is drawn from a study of Graves' ophthalmopathy and Graves' hyperthyroidism. PBMCs were isolated from an approximately 10 ml sample of fresh peripheral blood. Germline CDR1 reads DFQATT; CDR2 reads SNEGSKA (reference sequence). There are 15 residues in the CDR3. V gave up 1 base and J gave up 0 bases; unmatched junction bases: 4.

The rearrangement links TRBV20-1 to TRBJ2-7; 9 bases line up with TRBD2. Specimen: blood. The TCR was taken from a woman under 40 with Graves' ophthalmopathy. The CDR3 bases are TGCAGTGCTAGAGGGCTAGCGGGGTCCTCCTACGAGCAGTACTTC. This codes for CSARGLAGSSYEQYF.